The 20 T cell receptor beta chains below were found in one sample sequenced in a study of glioma-infiltrating T cells. Amplification of TCR alpha and beta CDR3 regions from RNA used iRepertoire nested multiplex PCR. One entry per CDR3 protein, called by TCRdb with MiXCR from the multiplex PCR reads. The sample yields 93,000 or so distinct CDR3 sequences, around 28% seen once. Sequenced sample: glioma tissue, nonneoplastic brain tissue, or PBMCs (not recorded which). All receptors come from a human donor with low-grade glioma or glioblastoma, undergoing nonglioma brain surgery, or in good health (not recorded which).

This clonotype was seen many times. The chain combines TRBV27 with TRBJ2-3, with D unclear. Trimming stripped 0 bases from V and 4 bases from J, with 5 bases between. The germline gives CDR1 MNHEY, CDR2 SMNVEV (reference sequence). CDR3 length: 13 amino acids. CDR3 DNA sequence: TGTGCCAGCAGTTTATCGTCACCAGATACGCAGTATTTT. It yields the protein CASSLSSPDTQYF.

In this sample, this clonotype turned up many times. The V and J genes are TRBV7-3 and TRBJ2-1; D gene uncertain. The germline CDR1 and CDR2 sequences are SGHTA and FQGTGA. The CDR3 covers 12 residues. Trimming took off 5 bases at V and 3 bases at J, with 5 bases between the two ends. The CDR3 nucleotides are TGTGCCAGCAGCGATGGCTACAATGAGCAGTTCTTC. Translating it yields CASSDGYNEQFF.

With regard to this clonotype: A much larger clonotype is one base distant, so this may be a read error. The chain couples TRBV7-6 to TRBJ2-3; TRBD1 might be the D (6 bases). Germline V gives CDR1 SGHVS, CDR2 FNYEAQ. This CDR3 contains 14 residues. CDR3 loop: CASSLVQGQDKQYF. As DNA, the CDR3 is TGTGCCAGCAGCTTAGTCCAGGGACAAGATAAGCAGTATTTT.

This clonotype has ten or more counts. The gene calls are TRBV7-2 and TRBJ2-5; tentatively, D is TRBD2 (6 bases). Trimming took off 3 bases at V and 4 bases at J, with 12 bases between the two ends. CDR1 SGHTA and CDR2 FQGNSA come from the germline V gene. The CDR3 spans 14 residues. The chain's CDR3 is CASSLNGGRETQYF. The DNA for the CDR3 is TGTGCCAGCAGCTTGAACGGGGGTCGAGAGACCCAGTACTTC. Filled out from reference TRBV7-2 and TRBJ2-5, the complete variable domain reads GAGVSQSPSNKVTEKGKDVELRCDPISGHTALYWYRQSLGQGLEFLIYFQGNSAPDKSGLPSDRFSAERTGGSVSTLTIQRTQQEDSAVYLCASSLNGGRETQYFGPGTRLLVL.

This clonotype was recorded many times. This chain joins TRBV6-1 and TRBJ2-5; 7 nucleotides match TRBD2. J lost 5 bases, V lost 6 bases, and 15 bases had no gene match. Germline V gives CDR1 MNHNS, CDR2 SASEGT. The CDR3 sequence is 16 residues long. Here the CDR3 DNA reads TGTGCCAGCAGACTTCCCGCCGGGGGGACCTTGGAGACCCAGTACTTC. Amino acid sequence: CASRLPAGGTLETQYF.

This clonotype was seen at least ten times. The V call is TRBV20-1, the J call TRBJ1-5, with D unresolved. The CDR3 is 13 amino acids. Trimming removed 0 bases from V and 4 bases from J, with 7 bases in between. Germline V CDR1 and CDR2: DFQATT, SNEGSKA (reference sequence). CDR3 coding DNA: TGCAGTGCTAGAGATCGAGGGAATCAGCCCCAGCATTTT. Protein sequence: CSARDRGNQPQHF.

In this sample, this clonotype turned up a few times. V and J are TRBV28 and TRBJ1-1; D remains ambiguous. The CDR3 runs 12 residues. Germline-derived CDR1 and CDR2 are MDHEN and SYDVKM. V lost 7 bases, J lost 4 bases, and 10 bases lay in between. The CDR3 is CASNGGITEAFF. CDR3 DNA sequence: TGTGCCAGCAATGGCGGAATCACTGAAGCTTTCTTT.

This clonotype was seen ten or more times. The chain employs TRBV27 and TRBJ1-3, with D uncertain. Trimming stripped 6 bases from V and 0 bases from J, with 18 bases between. The CDR3 loop spans 17 amino acids. Per germline, CDR1 MNHEY and CDR2 SMNVEV (reference sequence). The DNA for the CDR3 is TGTGCCAGCAGCTTCAGAGGGCCATTCTACTCTGGAAACACCATATATTTT. It translates to CASSFRGPFYSGNTIYF.

Regarding this clonotype: Since a much larger clone is just one base distant, this may be a read error. The chain recombines TRBV7-2 with TRBJ2-2; D is undetermined. This CDR3 has 14 residues. Germline lookup yields CDR1 SGHTA and CDR2 FQGNSA. CDR3 in amino acids: CAGSLGSFTGELFF. Written as DNA, the CDR3 is TGTGCCGGCAGCTTAGGGTCCTTCACCGGGGAGCTGTTTTTT.

There are many counts of this clonotype. The genes are TRBV28 and TRBJ1-1; weak D call: TRBD1 (6 bases). CDR1 and CDR2 from the germline V gene are MDHEN and SYDVKM. Trimming cost V 6 bases and J 3 bases, with 17 bases left between them. The CDR3 is 15 amino acids. The CDR3 nucleotides are TGTGCCAGCAGAATGGGCCCAGGGGTGGACACTGAAGCTTTCTTT. Translating it yields CASRMGPGVDTEAFF.

This chain uses TRBV28 with TRBJ2-1; 10 bases map to TRBD2. The J segment lost 0 bases and the V segment lost 7 bases, leaving 3 bases of the junction unmatched. From germline, CDR1 is MDHEN and CDR2 SYDVKM. The CDR3 consists of 15 residues. The CDR3 region has the DNA TGTGCCAGCACTAGCGGGGGAAGCTCCTACAATGAGCAGTTCTTC. Translated, it gives CASTSGGSSYNEQFF. The full variable domain, in which reference TRBV28 and TRBJ2-1 provide the parts outside the CDR3, is DVKVTQSSRYLVKRTGEKVFLECVQDMDHENMFWYRQDPGLGLRLIYFSYDVKMKEKGDIPEGYSVSREKKERFSLILESASTNQTSMYLCASTSGGSSYNEQFFGPGTRLTVL.

Points on this clonotype: A read error may produce the germline difference seen at one junction end. The genes are TRBV7-7 and TRBJ2-5; no clear D gene. The CDR3 loop spans 13 amino acids. Germline V gene lookup returns CDR1 SSHAT and CDR2 FNYEAQ (reference sequence). CDR3 sequence: CASSPSIVETQYF. CDR3 nucleotides: TGTGCTAGCAGCCCAAGTATAGTTGAGACCCAGTACTTC.

This clonotype was counted between two and nine times. This rearrangement joins TRBV7-9 to TRBJ2-7; D uncertain. Trimming left V 6 bases short and J 7 bases short, with 16 bases between. CDR3 size: 13 residues. Germline CDR1 reads SEHNR; CDR2 reads FQNEAQ (reference sequence). Written as DNA, the CDR3 is TGTGCCAGCAGTTCACCGGTTGAAAGGGAGCAGTACTTC. Protein: CASSSPVEREQYF.

This clonotype was counted only a few times. The V call is TRBV7-2, the J call TRBJ1-4; no definite D call. Trimming took 1 base from V and 4 from J, leaving 10 bases between them. Germline CDR1 and CDR2: SGHTA and FQGNSA. This CDR3 region has 15 residues. The CDR3 sequence is CASSLGRADNEKLFF. The DNA for the CDR3 is TGTGCCAGCAGCTTAGGGAGGGCAGATAATGAAAAACTGTTTTTT.

Worth noting for this clonotype: This may be a read error, as it is one base from a much larger clone. V is TRBV2 and J is TRBJ1-4, with 7 nucleotides matching TRBD1. The CDR3 totals 14 residues. Unmatched junction bases numbered 9, after V lost 7 bases and J lost 7 bases. CDR1 SNHLY and CDR2 FYNNEI come from the germline V gene. The CDR3 sequence is CASNREQGSEKLFF. CDR3 DNA: TGTGCCAGCAATAGGGAACAGGGGAGTGAAAAACTGTTTTTT.

This clonotype was detected many times. The chain couples TRBV20-1 to TRBJ2-5, with 7 bases aligning to TRBD2. V lost 6 bases to trimming and J lost 2 bases; unmatched junction nucleotides: 12. This CDR3 contains 15 residues. CDR1 is DFQATT and CDR2 is SNEGSKA in the germline V gene (reference sequence). CDR3 bases: TGCAGTGCGGCCCCGAATAGCGGGCATCAAGAGACCCAGTACTTC. Its translation is CSAAPNSGHQETQYF.

This clonotype was seen ten or more times. This chain connects TRBV6-1 to TRBJ1-1; D unclear. This CDR3 region has 16 residues. CDR1 MNHNS and CDR2 SASEGT come from the germline V gene. V dropped 5 bases and J dropped 9 bases, with 25 bases sitting between them. The CDR3 region is CASSPREGTTLIKAFF. CDR3 DNA: TGTGCCAGCAGTCCCCGAGAGGGAACCACGTTGATAAAAGCTTTCTTT.

Details on this clonotype: A much larger clone is a single base away; this may be a read error. V and J are TRBV6-2 or TRBV6-3 and TRBJ2-2, with TRBD2 identical over 10 bases. There are 14 residues in the CDR3. CDR1 MNHEY and CDR2 SVGEGT come from the germline V gene. The CDR3 bases are TGTGCCAGCGGGACTAGCGTAAACACCAGGGAGCTGTTTTTT. It is translated as CASGTSVNTRELFF.

This clonotype was counted at least ten times. The rearrangement uses TRBV28 and TRBJ1-2, with 7 bases lining up with TRBD1. The V gene end was trimmed by 0 bases and the J gene end by 7 bases; junction bases not matched to a gene: 5. In germline, CDR1 is MDHEN, CDR2 SYDVKM. This CDR3 is built from 14 residues. CDR3 sequence (DNA): TGTGCCAGCAGTTTATGGACAGGGAGGGGTGGCTACACCTTC. It encodes CASSLWTGRGGYTF.

This clonotype has a count of ten or more. V and J are TRBV27 and TRBJ2-3; no reliable D call. The CDR3 consists of 16 residues. V lost 4 bases, J lost 2 bases, and 16 bases lay in between. Germline CDR1 is MNHEY and CDR2 is SMNVEV (reference sequence). CDR3 sequence reads: CASSSKVFTSTDTQYF. CDR3 nucleotide sequence: TGTGCCAGCAGTTCGAAAGTTTTCACTTCCACAGATACGCAGTATTTT.